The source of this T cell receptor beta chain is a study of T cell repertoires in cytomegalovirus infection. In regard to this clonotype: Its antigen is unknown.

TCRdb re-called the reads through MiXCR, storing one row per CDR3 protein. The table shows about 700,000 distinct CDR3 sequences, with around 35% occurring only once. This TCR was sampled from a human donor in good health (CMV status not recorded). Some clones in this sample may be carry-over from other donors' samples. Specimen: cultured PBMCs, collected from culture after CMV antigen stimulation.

The CDR3 nucleotides are TGTGCCAGCAGTCTGGACAACGCCAATGAAAAACTGTTTTTT. This sequence encodes CASSLDNANEKLFF. The chain recombines TRBV6-2 or TRBV6-3 with TRBJ1-4, with D possibly being TRBD1 (5 bases). V was clipped by 5 bases and J by 5 bases, with 12 bases between them. Germline CDR1 is MNHEY and CDR2 is SVGEGT. CDR3 length equals 14 residues.